This TCR beta chain was identified during a study of CD8 T cells in Susac syndrome. Comment on this clonotype: One end of the junction does not line up with germline, which may come from a read error.

TEMRA cells underwent FACS enrichment and CD8+ and CD4+ T cells underwent negative isolation. The CDR3 is 14 amino acids. An amount of RNA that ranged from 0.5 to 1 ug was reverse transcribed with random hexamers. The CDR3 of TCR beta was amplified by immunoSEQ multiplex PCR across 54 Vbeta and 13 Jbeta. Using its own MiXCR run on the immunoSEQ multiplex PCR reads, TCRdb lists one record per CDR3 protein. The data contain about 130,000 distinct CDR3 sequences, around 94% of them singletons. V is TRBV12-3 or TRBV12-4 and J is TRBJ1-3; D ambiguous. The receptor was derived from a human donor in good health. The sequenced sample consisted of CD4+ T cells from PBMCs. As DNA, the CDR3 is TGTGCCATTTCGCTTGGGCTCTCTGAAAACACCATATATTTT. This gives the protein CAISLGLSENTIYF.